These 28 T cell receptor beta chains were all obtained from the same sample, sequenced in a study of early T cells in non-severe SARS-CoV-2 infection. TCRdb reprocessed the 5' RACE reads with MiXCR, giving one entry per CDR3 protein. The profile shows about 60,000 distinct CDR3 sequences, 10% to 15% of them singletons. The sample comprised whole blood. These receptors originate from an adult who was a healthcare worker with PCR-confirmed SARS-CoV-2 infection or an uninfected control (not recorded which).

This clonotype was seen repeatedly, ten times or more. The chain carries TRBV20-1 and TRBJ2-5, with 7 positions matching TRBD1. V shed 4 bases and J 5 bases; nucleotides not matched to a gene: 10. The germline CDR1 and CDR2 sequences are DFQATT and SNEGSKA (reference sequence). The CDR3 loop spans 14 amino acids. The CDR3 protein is CSANGQASEETQYF. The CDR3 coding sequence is TGCAGTGCTAATGGACAGGCCAGCGAGGAGACCCAGTACTTC.

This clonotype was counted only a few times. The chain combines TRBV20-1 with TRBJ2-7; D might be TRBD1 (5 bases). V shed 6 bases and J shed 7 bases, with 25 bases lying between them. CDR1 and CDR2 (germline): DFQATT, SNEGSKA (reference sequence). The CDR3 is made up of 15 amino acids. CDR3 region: CSARNARGLGLEQYF. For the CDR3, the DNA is TGCAGTGCCAGGAACGCTAGGGGATTAGGTCTTGAGCAGTACTTC.

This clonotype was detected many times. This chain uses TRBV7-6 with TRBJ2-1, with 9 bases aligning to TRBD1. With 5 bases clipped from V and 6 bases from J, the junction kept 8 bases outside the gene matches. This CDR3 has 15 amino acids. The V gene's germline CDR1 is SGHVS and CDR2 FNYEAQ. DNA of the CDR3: TGTGCCAGCAGCAAGGGACAGGGAGCGATCAATGAGCAGTTCTTC. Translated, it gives CASSKGQGAINEQFF.

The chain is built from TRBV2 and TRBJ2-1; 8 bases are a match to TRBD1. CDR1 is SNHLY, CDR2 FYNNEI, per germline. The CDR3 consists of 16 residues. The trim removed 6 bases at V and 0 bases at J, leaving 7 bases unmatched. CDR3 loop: CASSVQTGGSYNEQFF. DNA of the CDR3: TGTGCCAGCAGCGTACAAACAGGGGGCTCCTACAATGAGCAGTTCTTC.

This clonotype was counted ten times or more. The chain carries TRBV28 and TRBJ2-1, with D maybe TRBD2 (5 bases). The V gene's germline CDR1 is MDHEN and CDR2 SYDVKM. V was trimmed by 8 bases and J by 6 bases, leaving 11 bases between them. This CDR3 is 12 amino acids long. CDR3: CASERAFNEQFF. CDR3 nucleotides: TGTGCCAGCGAGAGGGCATTCAATGAGCAGTTCTTC.

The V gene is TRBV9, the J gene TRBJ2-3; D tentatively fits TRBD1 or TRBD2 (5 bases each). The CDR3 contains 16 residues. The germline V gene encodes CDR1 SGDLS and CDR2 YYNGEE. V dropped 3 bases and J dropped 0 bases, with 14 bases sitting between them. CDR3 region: CASSAGDWGSTDTQYF. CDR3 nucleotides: TGTGCCAGCAGCGCCGGGGATTGGGGGAGCACAGATACGCAGTATTTT.

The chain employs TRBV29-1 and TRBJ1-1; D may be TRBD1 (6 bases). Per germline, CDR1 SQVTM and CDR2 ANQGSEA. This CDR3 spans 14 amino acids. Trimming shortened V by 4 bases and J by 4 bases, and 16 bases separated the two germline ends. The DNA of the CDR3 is TGCAGCGTTGCCGCAGGGGCGGTGGGCACTGAAGCTTTCTTT. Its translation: CSVAAGAVGTEAFF.

The CDR3: CASSPLAGGYEQYF. Written as DNA, the CDR3 is TGCGCCAGCAGCCCATTAGCGGGTGGCTACGAGCAGTACTTC. This chain uses TRBV5-1 with TRBJ2-7; 7 bases are a match to TRBD2. Germline loops: CDR1 SGHRS, CDR2 YFSETQ. The CDR3 spans 14 residues. Unmatched junction bases numbered 7, after V lost 4 bases and J lost 3 bases.

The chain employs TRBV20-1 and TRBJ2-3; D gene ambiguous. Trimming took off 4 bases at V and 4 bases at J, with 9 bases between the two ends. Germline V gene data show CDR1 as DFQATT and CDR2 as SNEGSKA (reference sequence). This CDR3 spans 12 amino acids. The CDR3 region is CSANGFADTQYF. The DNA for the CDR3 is TGCAGTGCTAACGGTTTTGCAGATACGCAGTATTTT.

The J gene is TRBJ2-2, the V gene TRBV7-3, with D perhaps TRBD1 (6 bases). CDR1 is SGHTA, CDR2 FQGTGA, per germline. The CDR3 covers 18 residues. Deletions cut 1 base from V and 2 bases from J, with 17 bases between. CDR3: CASSLIGWAGDNTGELFF. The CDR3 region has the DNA TGTGCCAGCAGCTTAATTGGCTGGGCAGGGGACAACACCGGGGAGCTGTTTTTT. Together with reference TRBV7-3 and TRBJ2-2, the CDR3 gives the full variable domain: GAGVSQTPSNKVTEKGKYVELRCDPISGHTALYWYRQSLGQGPEFLIYFQGTGAADDSGLPNDRFFAVRPEGSVSTLKIQRTERGDSAVYLCASSLIGWAGDNTGELFFGEGSRLTVL.

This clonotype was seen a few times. CDR3 DNA: TGTGCCAGCAGTGGACAGCAGAGAGAGACCCAGTACTTC. It codes for CASSGQQRETQYF. This chain joins TRBV12-3 or TRBV12-4 and TRBJ2-5; D possibly corresponds to TRBD1 (6 bases). Trimming cost V 5 bases and J 4 bases, with 11 bases left between them. The CDR3 sequence is 13 residues long.

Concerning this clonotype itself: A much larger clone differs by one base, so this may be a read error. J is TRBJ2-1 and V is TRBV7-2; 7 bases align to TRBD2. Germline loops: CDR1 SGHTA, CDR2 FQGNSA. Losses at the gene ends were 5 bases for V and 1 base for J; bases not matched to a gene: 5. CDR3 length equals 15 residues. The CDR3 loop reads CASSQAGLSYNEQFF. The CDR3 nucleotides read TGTGCCAGCAGCCAAGCGGGACTGTCCTACAATGAGCAGTTCTTC.

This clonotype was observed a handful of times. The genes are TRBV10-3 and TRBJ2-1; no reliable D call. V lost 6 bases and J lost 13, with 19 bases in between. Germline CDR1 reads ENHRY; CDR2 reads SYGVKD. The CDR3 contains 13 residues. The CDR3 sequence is CAIREPSILSQFF. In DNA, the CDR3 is TGTGCCATCAGGGAGCCAAGTATTTTATCACAGTTCTTC.

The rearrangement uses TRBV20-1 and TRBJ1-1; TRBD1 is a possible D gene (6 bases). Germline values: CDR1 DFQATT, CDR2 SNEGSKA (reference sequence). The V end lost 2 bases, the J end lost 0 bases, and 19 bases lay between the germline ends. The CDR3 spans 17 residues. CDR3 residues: CSARPPQGRDMNTEAFF. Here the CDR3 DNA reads TGCAGTGCTAGACCTCCCCAGGGGAGAGACATGAACACTGAAGCTTTCTTT.

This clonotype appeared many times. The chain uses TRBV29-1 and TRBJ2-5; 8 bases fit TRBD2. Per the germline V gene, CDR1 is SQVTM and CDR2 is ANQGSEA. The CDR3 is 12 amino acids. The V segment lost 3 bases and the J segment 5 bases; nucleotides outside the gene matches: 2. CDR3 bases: TGCAGCGTTGATCCGGGAGGGGAGACCCAGTACTTC. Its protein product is CSVDPGGETQYF.

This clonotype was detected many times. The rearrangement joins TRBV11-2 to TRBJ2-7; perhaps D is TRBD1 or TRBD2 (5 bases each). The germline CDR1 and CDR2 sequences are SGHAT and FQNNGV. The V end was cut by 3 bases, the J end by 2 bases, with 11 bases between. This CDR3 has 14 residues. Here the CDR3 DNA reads TGTGCCAGCAGCTTGTCCAGGGAGCCCTACGAGCAGTACTTC. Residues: CASSLSREPYEQYF.

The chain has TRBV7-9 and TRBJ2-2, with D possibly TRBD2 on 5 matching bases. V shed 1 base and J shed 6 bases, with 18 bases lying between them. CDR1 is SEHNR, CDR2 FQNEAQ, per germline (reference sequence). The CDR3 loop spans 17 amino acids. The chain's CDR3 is CASSLDRLQSRAGELFF. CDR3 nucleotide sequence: TGTGCCAGCAGCTTAGACAGACTCCAATCGAGGGCCGGGGAGCTGTTTTTT.

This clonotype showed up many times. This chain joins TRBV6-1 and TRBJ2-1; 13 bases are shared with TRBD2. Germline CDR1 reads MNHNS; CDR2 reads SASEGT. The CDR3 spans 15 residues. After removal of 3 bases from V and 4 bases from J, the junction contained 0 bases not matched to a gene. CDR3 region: CASSEGLAGYNEQFF. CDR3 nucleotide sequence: TGTGCCAGCAGTGAGGGACTAGCGGGATACAATGAGCAGTTCTTC.

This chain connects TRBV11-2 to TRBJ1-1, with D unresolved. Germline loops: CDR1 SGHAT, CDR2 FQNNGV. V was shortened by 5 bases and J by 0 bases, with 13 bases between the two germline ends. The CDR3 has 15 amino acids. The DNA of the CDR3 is TGTGCCAGCAGCCCCGCTTTGGGGATGAACACTGAAGCTTTCTTT. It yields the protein CASSPALGMNTEAFF.

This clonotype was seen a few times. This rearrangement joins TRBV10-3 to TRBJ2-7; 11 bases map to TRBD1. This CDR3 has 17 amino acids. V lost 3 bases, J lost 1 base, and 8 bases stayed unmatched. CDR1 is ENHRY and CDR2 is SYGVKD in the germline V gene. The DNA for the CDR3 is TGTGCCATCAGTGATACTCCGGGACAGGGGGTTTCCTACGAGCAGTACTTC. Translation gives CAISDTPGQGVSYEQYF.

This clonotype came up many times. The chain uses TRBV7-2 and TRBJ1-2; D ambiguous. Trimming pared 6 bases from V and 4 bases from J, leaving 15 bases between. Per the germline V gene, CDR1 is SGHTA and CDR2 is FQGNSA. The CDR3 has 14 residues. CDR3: CASSLTPPLYGYTF. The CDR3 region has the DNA TGTGCCAGCAGTCTAACACCTCCTCTCTATGGCTACACCTTC. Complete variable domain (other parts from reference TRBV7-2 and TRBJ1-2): GAGVSQSPSNKVTEKGKDVELRCDPISGHTALYWYRQSLGQGLEFLIYFQGNSAPDKSGLPSDRFSAERTGGSVSTLTIQRTQQEDSAVYLCASSLTPPLYGYTFGSGTRLTVV.

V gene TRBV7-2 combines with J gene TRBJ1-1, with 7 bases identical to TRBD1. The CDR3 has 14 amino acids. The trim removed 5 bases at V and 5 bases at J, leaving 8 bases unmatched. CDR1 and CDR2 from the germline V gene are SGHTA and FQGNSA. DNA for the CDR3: TGTGCCAGCAGCCCCCAGGGGGGAGGGACTGAAGCTTTCTTT. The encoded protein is CASSPQGGGTEAFF. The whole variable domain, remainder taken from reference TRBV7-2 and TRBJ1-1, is GAGVSQSPSNKVTEKGKDVELRCDPISGHTALYWYRQSLGQGLEFLIYFQGNSAPDKSGLPSDRFSAERTGGSVSTLTIQRTQQEDSAVYLCASSPQGGGTEAFFGQGTRLTVV.

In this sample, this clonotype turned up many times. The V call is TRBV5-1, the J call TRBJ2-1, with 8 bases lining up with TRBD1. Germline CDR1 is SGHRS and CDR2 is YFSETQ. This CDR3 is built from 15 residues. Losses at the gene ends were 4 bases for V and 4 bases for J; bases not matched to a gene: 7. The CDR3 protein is CASSPRQGPYNEQFF. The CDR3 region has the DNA TGCGCCAGCAGCCCGAGACAGGGGCCGTACAATGAGCAGTTCTTC.

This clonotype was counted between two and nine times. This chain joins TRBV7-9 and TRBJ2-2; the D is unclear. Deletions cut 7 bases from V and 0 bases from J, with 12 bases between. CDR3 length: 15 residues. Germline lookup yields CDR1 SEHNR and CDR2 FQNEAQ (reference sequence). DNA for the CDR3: TGTGCCAGCACCCTGGCCCGAACGAACACCGGGGAGCTGTTTTTT. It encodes CASTLARTNTGELFF.

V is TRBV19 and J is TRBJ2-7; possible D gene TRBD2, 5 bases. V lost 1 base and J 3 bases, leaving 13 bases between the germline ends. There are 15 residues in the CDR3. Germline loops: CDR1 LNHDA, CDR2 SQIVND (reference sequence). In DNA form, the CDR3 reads TGTGCCAGTAGTATAGGCCCCGGAGGAGACTACGAGCAGTACTTC. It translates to CASSIGPGGDYEQYF.

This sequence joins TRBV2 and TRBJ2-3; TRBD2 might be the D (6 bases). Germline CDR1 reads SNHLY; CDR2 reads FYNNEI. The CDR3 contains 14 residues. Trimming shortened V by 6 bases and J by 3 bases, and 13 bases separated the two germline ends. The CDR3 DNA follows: TGTGCCAGCAGATTAGATGGGAGGACAGATACGCAGTATTTT. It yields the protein CASRLDGRTDTQYF.

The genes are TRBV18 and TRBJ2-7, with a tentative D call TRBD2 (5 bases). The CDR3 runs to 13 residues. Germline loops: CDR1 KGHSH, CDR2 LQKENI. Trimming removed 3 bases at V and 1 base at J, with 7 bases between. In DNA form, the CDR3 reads TGTGCCAGCTCACCCGGGATTTCCTACGAGCAGTACTTC. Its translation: CASSPGISYEQYF.

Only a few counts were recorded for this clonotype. This CDR3 is CASTYAQVSTEAFF. The CDR3 nucleotides read TGTGCCAGCACCTACGCCCAGGTTAGCACTGAAGCTTTCTTT. The gene calls are TRBV6-2 or TRBV6-3 and TRBJ1-1; no clear D gene. Germline lookup yields CDR1 MNHEY and CDR2 SVGEGT. V lost 7 bases, J lost 4 bases, and 16 bases lay in between. This CDR3 spans 14 amino acids.